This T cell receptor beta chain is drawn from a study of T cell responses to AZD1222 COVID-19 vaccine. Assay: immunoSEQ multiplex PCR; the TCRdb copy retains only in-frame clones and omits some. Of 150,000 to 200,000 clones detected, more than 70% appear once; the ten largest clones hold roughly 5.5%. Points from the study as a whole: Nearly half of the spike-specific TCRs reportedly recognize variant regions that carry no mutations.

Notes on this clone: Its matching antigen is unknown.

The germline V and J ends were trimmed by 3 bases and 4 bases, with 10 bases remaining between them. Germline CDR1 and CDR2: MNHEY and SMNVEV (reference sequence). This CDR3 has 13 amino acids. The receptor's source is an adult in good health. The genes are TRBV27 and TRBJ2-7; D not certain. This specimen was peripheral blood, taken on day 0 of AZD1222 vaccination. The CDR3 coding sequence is TGTGCCAGCAGTTTTCAAGGGTCATACGAGCAGTACTTC. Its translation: CASSFQGSYEQYF.